A single TCR beta chain is shown here with its context. These data originate in a study of blood T cell repertoires in COVID-19. Study details: Samples taken during acute and convalescent COVID-19 were collected in the United States, Italy and Spain. In each case, the material was cDNA or gDNA derived from T cells, B-cell-depleted T cells, or PBMCs.

Trimming left V 0 bases short and J 5 bases short, with 10 bases between. The CDR3 runs 15 residues. The germline V gene has CDR1 LGHDT and CDR2 YNNKEL (reference sequence). Source study methods: Researchers report that nucleated cell counts were estimated from reference gene primer amplification. Generated by immunoSEQ multiplex PCR, the TCRdb table keeps only in-frame clones and is missing some. The V and J calls and clone size come from that table; D and trimming were worked out from the DNA. The sample includes around 28,000 clones, roughly 90% of them seen just once. This receptor was identified in a human donor in a cohort sampled during active COVID-19. The source material was peripheral blood. The chain is built from TRBV3-1 (or the pseudogene TRBV3-2) and TRBJ2-2; maybe TRBD2 (6 bases). The CDR3 DNA sequence: TGTGCCAGCAGCCAAGATGGGGAGGCGACCGGGGAGCTGTTTTTT. This translates into CASSQDGEATGELFF.